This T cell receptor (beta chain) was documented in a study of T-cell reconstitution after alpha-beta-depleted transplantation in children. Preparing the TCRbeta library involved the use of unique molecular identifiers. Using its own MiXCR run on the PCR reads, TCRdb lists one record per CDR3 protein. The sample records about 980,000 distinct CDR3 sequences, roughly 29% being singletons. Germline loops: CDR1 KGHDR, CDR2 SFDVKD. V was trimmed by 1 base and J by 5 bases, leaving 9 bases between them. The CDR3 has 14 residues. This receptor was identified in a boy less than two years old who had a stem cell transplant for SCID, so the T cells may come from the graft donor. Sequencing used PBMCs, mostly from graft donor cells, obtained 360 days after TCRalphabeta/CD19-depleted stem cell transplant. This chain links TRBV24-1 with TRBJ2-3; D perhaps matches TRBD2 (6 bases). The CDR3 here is CATSDFRDLDTQYF. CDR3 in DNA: TGTGCCACCAGTGATTTCCGGGACTTAGATACGCAGTATTTT.